This entry concerns a single T cell receptor (beta chain). This clone has just one count. Its specific antigen is unknown. No much larger clonotype is one base removed from it; base qualities were not supplied. Receptors were amplified or captured by the immunoSEQ multiplex PCR assay. As for the original processing: A statistical classification framework was built for diagnosing cytomegalovirus status from the catalog of TCR beta chain sequences. TCRdb re-hosts the immuneACCESS table, in-frame sequences only. Its copies lack some clones; in the studies checked, an unresolved V gene accounts for under half of them, and the cause for the rest is not known. The V and J calls and clone size come from that table; D and trimming were worked out from the DNA. This sample comprises around 120,000 clones, around 88% of them detected only once. Clones ranked in the top ten supply approximately 4.9% of the sample.

This entry belongs to a study of cytomegalovirus exposure and HLA in healthy donors (dated by TCRdb to the late 2010s). Background on the whole study: The 700 or so repertoires of the first cohort and the 120 validation repertoires were produced on the same platform, according to a later analysis. The aim of the study was to test whether cataloging public T cell receptors could identify signatures of past pathogen exposure. In addition to the first cohort of 666 subjects, a separate validation cohort of 120 different subjects was used. To predict cytomegalovirus infection status, the study combined high-throughput TCR immunosequencing, statistical association of individual TCRs with disease status, and machine learning.

The CDR3 runs 15 amino acids, cysteine and phenylalanine included. The retained sequence is limited to the CDR3, 45 bases, with the frame set at the first base. The germline V gene specifies SGHTA as CDR1 and FQGNSA as CDR2. Germline trimming: 5 bases from V, 2 bases from J; junction bases outside gene matches: 7. Overall study outcomes, separate from this receptor: Cytomegalovirus status was reported to be diagnosed by the classifier with high specificity and sensitivity in both the original and validation cohorts. The authors suggested that the approach could potentially be extended to other disease states and immunological phenotypes. In a later analysis, TCRs clustered in the first cohort were found to also tend to co-occur in the 110 or so validation repertoires, with approximately 94% of cluster scores above 0. A few of the identified cytomegalovirus-associated TCR beta chains were confirmed in vitro to be specific for cytomegalovirus antigens. In the study, approximately 160 TCR beta chains were listed as associated with cytomegalovirus. The validation cohort had no HLA typing available for a later analysis, so co-occurrence within that cohort was assessed over all 110 or so repertoires. Most TCR sequences were observed very rarely across donors, whereas some public TCRs were present in many individuals.

Separate from the roughly 660-subject first cohort, the validation cohort of 95 to 150 subjects was the group to which the donors belonged. In this chain, TRBV7-2 is recombined with TRBJ2-3, with TRBD2 identical over 7 junction bases. Sequences were obtained from PBMCs. The TCR was taken from a man between 18 and 35 years old in good health and CMV-seronegative. The CDR3 in this case is CASSRSGQYTDTQYF. The bases read TGTGCCAGCAGCCGTAGCGGGCAGTACACAGATACGCAGTATTTT.